A selection of T cell receptor beta chains follows, all from one sample in a study of blood T cells in healthy people across ages. TCRdb passed the 5' RACE reads through MiXCR, listing each CDR3 protein once. The table shows under 2 million distinct CDR3 sequences, with about 31% occurring only once. Source material: blood. The receptors come from a woman aged 30 to 39 in good health. Each CDR3 is given without its conserved first and last residue. The D gene is left open where the match is weak. Not every row has a clone size; where given, it reads once, few, many or a size class.

cdr3_aa: SATGREGLGYEQY; v_call: TRBV20-1; clone_size: -; d_call: TRBD2
cdr3_aa: SARDSAYNEQF; v_call: TRBV20-1; clone_size: -; d_call: -
cdr3_aa: ASSPTQTGTLNTEAF; v_call: TRBV4-1; clone_size: few; d_call: -
cdr3_aa: ASRRGLPSGRNSYEQY; v_call: TRBV27; clone_size: few; d_call: TRBD2
cdr3_aa: ASSRTAGTDTQY; v_call: TRBV5-5; clone_size: few; d_call: -
cdr3_aa: SARAMSSGPYNEQF; v_call: TRBV20-1; clone_size: -; d_call: TRBD2
cdr3_aa: ASSPRGDVRGYT; v_call: TRBV12-3/TRBV12-4; clone_size: -; d_call: -
cdr3_aa: ASSFTGYT; v_call: TRBV7-2; clone_size: few; d_call: -
cdr3_aa: ASSRTSGRAADTQY; v_call: TRBV6-5; clone_size: -; d_call: TRBD2
cdr3_aa: ASSESTRAQDTQY; v_call: TRBV2; clone_size: -; d_call: -
cdr3_aa: ASSSGTSGGRITETQY; v_call: TRBV11-2; clone_size: few; d_call: TRBD2
cdr3_aa: SARVGIGYYGYT; v_call: TRBV20-1; clone_size: -; d_call: -
cdr3_aa: ASSQGRGLGANKNQPQH; v_call: TRBV4-1; clone_size: -; d_call: -
cdr3_aa: ASSERTAANYGYT; v_call: TRBV6-1; clone_size: -; d_call: -
cdr3_aa: ASSLKGGDGPYEQY; v_call: TRBV4-1; clone_size: -; d_call: -
cdr3_aa: ATSRDPTWTTGGNQPQH; v_call: TRBV15; clone_size: -; d_call: TRBD1
cdr3_aa: ATSTGGDGKLF; v_call: TRBV5-1; clone_size: few; d_call: TRBD1
cdr3_aa: ASSEPLTGVGYEQY; v_call: TRBV6-1; clone_size: once; d_call: TRBD1
cdr3_aa: SAWGTGRETQY; v_call: TRBV29-1; clone_size: many; d_call: TRBD1
cdr3_aa: ASSRGSVQPQH; v_call: TRBV6-2/TRBV6-3; clone_size: -; d_call: -
cdr3_aa: ASSPRGSSSFLNEQF; v_call: TRBV18; clone_size: -; d_call: TRBD2
cdr3_aa: ARPDGTDTQY; v_call: TRBV5-8; clone_size: few; d_call: -
cdr3_aa: ATSPGRQSMNTEAF; v_call: TRBV15; clone_size: -; d_call: -
cdr3_aa: SARSDRDDDEQY; v_call: TRBV20-1; clone_size: -; d_call: TRBD1
cdr3_aa: SARPPTGGPLH; v_call: TRBV20-1; clone_size: -; d_call: -
cdr3_aa: ASRRTGKNTGELF; v_call: TRBV6-5; clone_size: -; d_call: TRBD1
cdr3_aa: ASRRTSGYNEQF; v_call: TRBV28; clone_size: few; d_call: TRBD2
cdr3_aa: ASSPQWGVLAGAYNEQF; v_call: TRBV28; clone_size: -; d_call: TRBD2
cdr3_aa: ASSYSLRSSYEQY; v_call: TRBV6-2/TRBV6-3; clone_size: -; d_call: -
cdr3_aa: ASSQEGQEGNTEAF; v_call: TRBV4-1; clone_size: -; d_call: TRBD1
cdr3_aa: ASSFLGGGGYT; v_call: TRBV12-3/TRBV12-4; clone_size: -; d_call: -
cdr3_aa: ASSWTAWTVDGYT; v_call: TRBV6-1; clone_size: -; d_call: -
cdr3_aa: ASSLRRTGFRSGANVLT; v_call: TRBV7-2; clone_size: few; d_call: TRBD1
cdr3_aa: ASSISIAGDDTQY; v_call: TRBV7-3; clone_size: few; d_call: TRBD2
cdr3_aa: SALSQDTQY; v_call: TRBV20-1; clone_size: -; d_call: -